The rows below give T cell receptor beta chains drawn from one sample of a study of vaccination effects on CD4 cells after COVID-19. The protocol was immunoSEQ multiplex PCR, while the TCRdb copy is restricted to in-frame clones and leaves out a portion. This table has tens of thousands of clones, about 81% appearing once. No antigen is known for these receptors. The sequences come from CD4+ T cells from PBMCs cultured with SARS-CoV-2 spike peptides, collected before COVID-19 vaccination. These receptors were taken from a human donor who received a COVID-19 vaccine. Both conserved end residues are part of each CDR3. The order of the fields is D gene, V gene, clone size, J gene, CDR3 protein, CDR3 DNA. D genes are given only for firm matches. Expanded clones get a size class; other rows say once, few or many, or leave the size out.

>-|TRBV28|-|TRBJ2-3
CASSLRGRHTQYF
TGTGCCAGCAGTTTGCGGGGTCGGCATACGCAGTATTTT
>TRBD1|TRBV2|-|TRBJ2-3
CASSVGRGPDTQYF
TGTGCCAGCAGTGTCGGCAGGGGGCCAGATACGCAGTATTTT
>-|TRBV10-2|-|TRBJ1-3
CASTPTGTFSGNTIYF
TGCGCCAGCACTCCTACAGGTACCTTCTCTGGAAACACCATATATTTT
>-|TRBV11-1|-|TRBJ1-1
CASSFRRGTEAFF
TGTGCCAGCAGCTTCCGTCGGGGGACTGAAGCTTTCTTT
>-|TRBV28|-|TRBJ1-6
CASSSSHQIYNSPLHF
TGTGCCAGCAGTTCCTCTCACCAGATCTATAATTCACCCCTCCACTTT
>TRBD1|TRBV28|few|TRBJ2-6
CASTPRTGAAGANVLTF
TGTGCCAGCACCCCTCGGACAGGGGCTGCTGGGGCCAACGTCCTGACTTTC
>TRBD1|TRBV19|-|TRBJ1-1
CASSTGQGARAFF
TGTGCCAGTAGTACCGGACAGGGGGCGCGGGCTTTCTTT
>-|TRBV19|-|TRBJ1-2
CASSGVNYGYTF
TGTGCCAGCTCTGGAGTTAACTATGGCTACACCTTC
>-|TRBV12-3/TRBV12-4|-|TRBJ1-1
CASSAGAGEAFF
TGTGCCAGCAGTGCGGGGGCAGGGGAAGCTTTCTTT
>-|TRBV5-4|-|TRBJ2-5
CASSLGGGAKETQYF
TGTGCCAGCAGCTTGGGCGGGGGCGCAAAAGAGACCCAGTACTTC